The sequence of this TCR beta chain was determined in a study of T cell changes during pregnancy in multiple sclerosis. Using immunoSEQ multiplex PCR, the repertoire was profiled, and TCRdb retains in-frame clones only, with some absent. The table records fewer than 60,000 clones, 95% of them present only once. V was clipped by 4 bases and J by 4 bases; unmatched bases: 10. CDR1 and CDR2 (germline): SGHDT, YYEEEE. The CDR3 consists of 16 residues. This chain links TRBV5-6 with TRBJ2-3, with 9 bases identical to TRBD2. The specimen comprised CD8+ T cells from peripheral blood mononuclear cells, sampled in the first trimester of pregnancy. This clonotype originated in a female donor with multiple sclerosis, enrolled in a pregnancy study. CDR3 nucleotides: TGTGCCAGCAGCCCGGGTGGCGGGAGGGACGCAGATACGCAGTATTTT. It specifies CASSPGGGRDADTQYF.